This section outlines one T cell receptor (beta chain) sequence together with its context. The data were produced by immunoSEQ multiplex PCR, yet TCRdb's version contains in-frame clones alone and is incomplete. This sample has a few hundred thousand clones, with around 86% found just once. This record comes from a study of blood T cell repertoires in COVID-19. There are 13 residues in the CDR3. Germline V gene sequence: CDR1 MNHEY, CDR2 SVGAGI. With 4 bases removed from V and 1 base from J, the gap between germline ends came to 5 bases. The chain combines TRBV6-5 with TRBJ1-5; no clear D gene. The material sequenced was peripheral blood. This TCR was recovered from a woman aged 70-85 years with active or convalescent COVID-19. CDR3 nucleotides: TGTGCCAGCAGTTTACAGAGCAATCAGCCCCAGCATTTT. Residues: CASSLQSNQPQHF.